This T cell receptor (beta chain) comes out of a study of cytomegalovirus exposure and HLA in healthy donors. General study points: Some segments of the V type, notably TRBV6-2 and TRBV6-3, were excluded as indistinguishable. Most TCR sequences were rare, but some public TCRs occurred in many donors. Analyses of presence/absence relied on an assumption of roughly uniform sequencing depth across donors. Common viral pathogens (according to a later analysis) appeared linked to several of the most significant clusters.

PCR used 60 Vbeta primers and 13 Jbeta primers. The protocol was immunoSEQ multiplex PCR, while the TCRdb copy is restricted to in-frame clones and leaves out a portion. The sample contains fewer than 200,000 clones, about 72% of which appear only once. As to this clone: Its antigen is unknown.

Germline CDR1 and CDR2: MNHEY and SMNVEV (reference sequence). Trimming cost V 4 bases and J 3 bases; bases outside gene matches: 4. The CDR3 loop spans 14 amino acids. This receptor was taken from a girl aged 5-17 years in good health and CMV-seronegative. J is TRBJ2-7 and V is TRBV27; 9 bases map to TRBD1. Sequencing was done on a sample of PBMCs. The CDR3: CASSSPGQGYEQYF. DNA of the CDR3: TGTGCCAGCAGTTCCCCGGGACAGGGCTACGAGCAGTACTTC.